The rows below give T cell receptor beta chains drawn from one sample of a study of T cell responses to AZD1222 COVID-19 vaccine. Repertoires were generated with immunoSEQ multiplex PCR, while TCRdb's copy carries only in-frame clones and drops some. The sample has under 80,000 clones; roughly 78% are singletons. The source was peripheral blood, collected on day 0 of MenACWY control vaccination. These receptors came from an adult in good health. Both conserved end residues are part of each CDR3. D genes are given only for firm matches. Clone sizes are given selectively: once, few, many, or a class where the clone is expanded.

TGTGCCAGCAGTACGAGCAATCAGCCCCAGCATTTT	CASSTSNQPQHF	-	TRBV6-2/TRBV6-3	TRBJ1-5	-
TGTGCCAGCAAGCCACTGGGTAAGGACACTGAAGCTTTCTTT	CASKPLGKDTEAFF	once	TRBV27	TRBJ1-1	-
TGTGCCAGCAGCTTGATGGGACAGGGAGGCGAAAAACTGTTTTTT	CASSLMGQGGEKLFF	-	TRBV5-8	TRBJ1-4	TRBD1
TGTGCCAGCAGGGGAGGAGGCTACAATGAGCAGTTCTTC	CASRGGGYNEQFF	few	TRBV28	TRBJ2-1	-
TGTGCCAGCAGTTTTGTAGGGACTAACACTGAAGCTTTCTTT	CASSFVGTNTEAFF	large	TRBV28	TRBJ1-1	-
TGTGCCAGCAGTGCCCAGAGGCGCGGAACTGAAGCTTTCTTT	CASSAQRRGTEAFF	-	TRBV27	TRBJ1-1	-
TGTGCCACCAGTGATGCGGGACTAGCGGCCCCCTCCTACAATGAGCAGTTCTTC	CATSDAGLAAPSYNEQFF	few	TRBV24-1	TRBJ2-1	TRBD2
TGTGCCAGTAAGGCGACAGTGAACACTGAAGCTTTCTTT	CASKATVNTEAFF	-	TRBV19	TRBJ1-1	-
TGTGCCAGCAGCTTAGCTGGGACAGGGAACTACGAGCAGTACTTC	CASSLAGTGNYEQYF	-	TRBV5-5	TRBJ2-7	TRBD1
TGTGCCAGCAGCTCAGGGACAGGGGGCAGTGAGCAGTTCTTC	CASSSGTGGSEQFF	-	TRBV7-2	TRBJ2-1	TRBD1
TGTGCCTGGAGTGGGGGAACAGGCTACGAGCAGTACTTC	CAWSGGTGYEQYF	-	TRBV30	TRBJ2-7	-
TGTGCCAGCAGCCAAAGCCAGGGGATGGGCAATGGCTACACCTTC	CASSQSQGMGNGYTF	-	TRBV16	TRBJ1-2	-
TGTGCCAGCAGCACACGCCGGGACAGCTATGGCTACACCTTC	CASSTRRDSYGYTF	-	TRBV5-8	TRBJ1-2	TRBD1
TGTGCCAGCGGAACAGGGGGGGCCTACAATGAGCAGTTCTTC	CASGTGGAYNEQFF	-	TRBV6-5	TRBJ2-1	-
TGTGCCTGGAGTGTAACAGGGGCCTACGAGCAGTACTTC	CAWSVTGAYEQYF	-	TRBV30	TRBJ2-7	TRBD1
TGTGCCAGCACACCCAATTTTGACAGGGGCGAAGAGACCCAGTACTTC	CASTPNFDRGEETQYF	-	TRBV28	TRBJ2-5	TRBD1
TGTGCCAGCAGCTTATTATTCACCGGGGAGCTGTTTTTT	CASSLLFTGELFF	medium-sized	TRBV11-2	TRBJ2-2	-
TGTGCCAGCAGCGCCGGGACAACCTACAATGAGCAGTTCTTC	CASSAGTTYNEQFF	-	TRBV9	TRBJ2-1	-
TGTGCCAGCAGCTTCGGGGAGGGTGGAGGCTACACCTTC	CASSFGEGGGYTF	few	TRBV7-9	TRBJ1-2	-
TGTGCCTGGAGTTTCGGGGCGAATCAGCCCCAGCATTTT	CAWSFGANQPQHF	-	TRBV30	TRBJ1-5	-
TGTGCCAGCTGCGTCGGGACAGGGGGCGACGAGCAGTACTTC	CASCVGTGGDEQYF	-	TRBV28	TRBJ2-7	TRBD1
TGTGCCAGCAGTTTAGGGGGACAGGGAGCAGAGACCCAGTACTTC	CASSLGGQGAETQYF	-	TRBV28	TRBJ2-5	TRBD1
TGTGCCTGGTCCCAGGGTTCGGCTGGAAACACCATATATTTT	CAWSQGSAGNTIYF	-	TRBV30	TRBJ1-3	-
TGTGCCAGCAGTTACGGGCAAAATCAGCCCCAGCATTTT	CASSYGQNQPQHF	-	TRBV6-5	TRBJ1-5	-
TGTGCCACTCGGAGGGCCCCCGGGCTCGAGCAGTACTTC	CATRRAPGLEQYF	once	TRBV6-5	TRBJ2-7	-
TGTGCCAGCAGCTCCAGGGCCCTCGGGGCCGGGGAGCTGTTTTTT	CASSSRALGAGELFF	-	TRBV9	TRBJ2-2	-
TGTGCCAGCAGCGTAGAATGGAGGAGCTCCTACAATGAGCAGTTCTTC	CASSVEWRSSYNEQFF	-	TRBV9	TRBJ2-1	-
TGTGCCAGCAGCCCACGGGGTTATGGCTACACCTTC	CASSPRGYGYTF	-	TRBV3-1/TRBV3-2	TRBJ1-2	-
TGTGCCAGCAGCTCAAGGACAGGGGGCGACGAAAAACTGTTTTTT	CASSSRTGGDEKLFF	-	TRBV7-9	TRBJ1-4	TRBD1
TGTGCCAGCGGGTTAGTAGGTACCGGGGAGCTGTTTTTT	CASGLVGTGELFF	-	TRBV27	TRBJ2-2	-
TGTGCCAGCGCCGCTTTTCCTTGGACAGGCAGCTATAGCAATCAGCCCCAGCATTTT	CASAAFPWTGSYSNQPQHF	-	TRBV2	TRBJ1-5	TRBD1
TGCAGCGCGGGACTAGCGGGAACCGGGGAGCTGTTTTTT	CSAGLAGTGELFF	-	TRBV29-1	TRBJ2-2	TRBD2
TGTGCCAGCAGCGTAGAGGGACTAGTGGCAGATACGCAGTATTTT	CASSVEGLVADTQYF	-	TRBV9	TRBJ2-3	TRBD2